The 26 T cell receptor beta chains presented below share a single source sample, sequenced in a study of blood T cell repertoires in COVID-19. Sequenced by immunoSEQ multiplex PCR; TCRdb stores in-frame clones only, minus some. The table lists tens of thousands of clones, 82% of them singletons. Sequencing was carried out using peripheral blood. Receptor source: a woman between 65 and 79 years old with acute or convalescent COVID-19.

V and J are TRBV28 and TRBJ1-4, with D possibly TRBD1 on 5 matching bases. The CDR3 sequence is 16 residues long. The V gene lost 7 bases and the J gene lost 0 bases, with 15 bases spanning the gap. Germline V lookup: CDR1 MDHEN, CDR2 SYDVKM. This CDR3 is CASNLGAAATNEKLFF. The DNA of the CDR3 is TGTGCCAGCAACCTAGGGGCAGCTGCAACTAATGAAAAACTGTTTTTT.

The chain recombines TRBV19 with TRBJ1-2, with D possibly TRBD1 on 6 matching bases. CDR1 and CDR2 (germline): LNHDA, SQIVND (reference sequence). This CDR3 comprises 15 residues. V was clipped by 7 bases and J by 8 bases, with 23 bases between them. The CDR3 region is CASTSWGHDRGGYTF. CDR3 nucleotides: TGTGCCAGTACCTCCTGGGGACACGATCGAGGCGGCTACACCTTC.

CDR3 nucleotides: TGTGCCAGCAGCCAAGCACAGGGTCCTGGAAACACCATATATTTT. Translated, it gives CASSQAQGPGNTIYF. J is TRBJ1-3 and V is TRBV16; tentatively, D is TRBD1 (6 bases). This CDR3 comprises 15 residues. Germline V gene data show CDR1 as KGHSY and CDR2 as FQNENV. Between the trimmed V and J ends, which lost 2 bases and 2 bases, there was a span of 10 bases.

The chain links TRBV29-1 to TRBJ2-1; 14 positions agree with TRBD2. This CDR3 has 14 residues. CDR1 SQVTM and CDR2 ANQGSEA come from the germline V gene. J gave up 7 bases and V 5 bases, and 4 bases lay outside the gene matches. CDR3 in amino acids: CSVLGLAGENEQFF. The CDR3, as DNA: TGCAGCGTTCTGGGACTAGCGGGAGAAAATGAGCAGTTCTTC.

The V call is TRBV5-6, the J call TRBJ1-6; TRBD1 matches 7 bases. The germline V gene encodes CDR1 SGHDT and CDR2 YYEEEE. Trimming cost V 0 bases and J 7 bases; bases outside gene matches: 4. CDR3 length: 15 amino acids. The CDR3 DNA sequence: TGTGCCAGCAGCTTGGTAACAGGGGAGAATTCACCCCTCCACTTT. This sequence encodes CASSLVTGENSPLHF.

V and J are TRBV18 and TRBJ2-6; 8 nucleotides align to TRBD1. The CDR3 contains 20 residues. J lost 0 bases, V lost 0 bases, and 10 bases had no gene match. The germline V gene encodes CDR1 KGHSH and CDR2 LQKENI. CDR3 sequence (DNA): TGTGCCAGCTCACCACCGGTCCGACGGGACAGGCGCTCTGGGGCCAACGTCCTGACTTTC. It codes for CASSPPVRRDRRSGANVLTF.

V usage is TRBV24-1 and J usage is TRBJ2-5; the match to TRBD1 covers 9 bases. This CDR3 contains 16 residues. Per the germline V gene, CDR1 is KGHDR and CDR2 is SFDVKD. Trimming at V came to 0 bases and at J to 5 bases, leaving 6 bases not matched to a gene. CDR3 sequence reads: CATSDLHGTGKETQYF. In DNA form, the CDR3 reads TGTGCCACCAGTGATTTGCATGGGACAGGGAAGGAGACCCAGTACTTC.

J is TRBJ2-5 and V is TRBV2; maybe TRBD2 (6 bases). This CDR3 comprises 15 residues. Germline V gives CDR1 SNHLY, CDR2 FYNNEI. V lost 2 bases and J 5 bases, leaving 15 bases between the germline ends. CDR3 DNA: TGTGCCAGCAGTGAATTTGGGGGAGGTCCCGAGACCCAGTACTTC. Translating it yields CASSEFGGGPETQYF.

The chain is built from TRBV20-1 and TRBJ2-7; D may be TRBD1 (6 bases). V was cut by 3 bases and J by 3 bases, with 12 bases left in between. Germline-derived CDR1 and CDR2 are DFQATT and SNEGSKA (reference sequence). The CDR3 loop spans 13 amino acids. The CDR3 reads CSASGRGHYEQYF. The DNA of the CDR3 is TGCAGTGCTAGTGGTCGGGGACACTACGAGCAGTACTTC.

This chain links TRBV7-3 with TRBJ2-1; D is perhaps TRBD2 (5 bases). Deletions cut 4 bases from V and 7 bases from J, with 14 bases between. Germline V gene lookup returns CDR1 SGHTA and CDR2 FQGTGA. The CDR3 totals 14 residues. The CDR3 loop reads CASSSLGVTNEQFF. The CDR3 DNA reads TGTGCCAGCAGCTCCCTCGGGGTCACGAATGAGCAGTTCTTC.

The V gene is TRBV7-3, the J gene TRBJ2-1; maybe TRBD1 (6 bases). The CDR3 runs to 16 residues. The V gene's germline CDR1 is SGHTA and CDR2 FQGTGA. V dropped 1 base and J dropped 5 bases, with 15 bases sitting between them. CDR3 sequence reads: CASSLRAGVSNNEQFF. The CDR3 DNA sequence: TGTGCCAGCAGCTTAAGGGCAGGGGTATCAAACAATGAGCAGTTCTTC.

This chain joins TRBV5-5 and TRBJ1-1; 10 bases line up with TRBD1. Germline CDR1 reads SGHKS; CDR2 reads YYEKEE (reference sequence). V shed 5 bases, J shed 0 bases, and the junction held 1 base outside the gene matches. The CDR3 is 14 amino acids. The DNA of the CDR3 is TGTGCCAGCAGGACAGGGGGCATGAACACTGAAGCTTTCTTT. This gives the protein CASRTGGMNTEAFF.

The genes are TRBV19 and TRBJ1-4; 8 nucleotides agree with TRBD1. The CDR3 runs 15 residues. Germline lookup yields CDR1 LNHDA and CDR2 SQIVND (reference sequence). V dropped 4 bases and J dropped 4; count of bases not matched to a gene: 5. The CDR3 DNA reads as TGTGCCAGTAGTACGCGGACAGGGAGTAATGAAAAACTGTTTTTT. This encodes CASSTRTGSNEKLFF. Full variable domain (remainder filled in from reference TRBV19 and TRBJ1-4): DGGITQSPKYLFRKEGQNVTLSCEQNLNHDAMYWYRQDPGQGLRLIYYSQIVNDFQKGDIAEGYSVSREKKESFPLTVTSAQKNPTAFYLCASSTRTGSNEKLFFGSGTQLSVL.

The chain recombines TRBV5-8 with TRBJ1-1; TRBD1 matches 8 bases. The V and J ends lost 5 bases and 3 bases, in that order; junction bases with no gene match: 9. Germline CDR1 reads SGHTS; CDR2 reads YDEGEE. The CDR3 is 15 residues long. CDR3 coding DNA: TGTGCCAGCAGTCCCGGGACAGGAGCGGACACTGAAGCTTTCTTT. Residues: CASSPGTGADTEAFF.

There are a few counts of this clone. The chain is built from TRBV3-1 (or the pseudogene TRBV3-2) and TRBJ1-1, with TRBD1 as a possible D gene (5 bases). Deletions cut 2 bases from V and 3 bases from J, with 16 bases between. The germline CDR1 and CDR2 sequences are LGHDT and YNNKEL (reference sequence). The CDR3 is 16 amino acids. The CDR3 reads CASSQTRVRSDTEAFF. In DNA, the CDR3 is TGTGCCAGCAGCCAAACCAGGGTCAGATCGGACACTGAAGCTTTCTTT.

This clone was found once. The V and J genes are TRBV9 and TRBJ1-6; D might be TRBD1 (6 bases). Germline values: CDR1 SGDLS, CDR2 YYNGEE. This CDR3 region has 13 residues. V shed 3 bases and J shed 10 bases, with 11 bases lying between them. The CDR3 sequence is CASSARGGSPLHF. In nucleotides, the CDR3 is TGTGCCAGCAGCGCCAGGGGCGGATCACCCCTCCACTTT.

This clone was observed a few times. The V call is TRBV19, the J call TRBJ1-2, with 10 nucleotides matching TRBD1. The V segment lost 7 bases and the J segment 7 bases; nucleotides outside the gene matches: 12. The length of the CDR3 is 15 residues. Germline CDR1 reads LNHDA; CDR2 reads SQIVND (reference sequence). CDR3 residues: CASKRSGTGESGYTF. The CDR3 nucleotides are TGTGCCAGTAAGAGGTCCGGGACAGGGGAGAGTGGCTACACCTTC.

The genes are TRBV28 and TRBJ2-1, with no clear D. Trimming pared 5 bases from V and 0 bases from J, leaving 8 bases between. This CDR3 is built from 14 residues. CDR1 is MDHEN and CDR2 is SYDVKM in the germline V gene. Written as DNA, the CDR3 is TGTGCCAGCAGTGTGCGGCGCTCCTACAATGAGCAGTTCTTC. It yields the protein CASSVRRSYNEQFF.

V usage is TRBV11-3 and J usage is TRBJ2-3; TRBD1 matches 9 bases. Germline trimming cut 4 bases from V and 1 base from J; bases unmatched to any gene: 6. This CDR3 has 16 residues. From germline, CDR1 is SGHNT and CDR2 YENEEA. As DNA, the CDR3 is TGTGCCAGCAGCTCAGGGACAGGGTCCCGCACAGATACGCAGTATTTT. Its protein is CASSSGTGSRTDTQYF. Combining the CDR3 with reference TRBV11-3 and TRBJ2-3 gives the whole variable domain EAGVVQSPRYKIIEKKQPVAFWCNPISGHNTLYWYLQNLGQGPELLIRYENEEAVDDSQLPKDRFSAERLKGVDSTLKIQPAELGDSAVYLCASSSGTGSRTDTQYFGPGTRLTVL.

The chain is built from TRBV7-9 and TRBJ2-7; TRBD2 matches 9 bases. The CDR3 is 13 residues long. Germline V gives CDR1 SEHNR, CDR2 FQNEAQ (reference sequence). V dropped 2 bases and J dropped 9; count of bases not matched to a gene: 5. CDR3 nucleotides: TGTGCCAGCAGCTTAAGCGGGAGGCCCGGGCAGTACTTC. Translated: CASSLSGRPGQYF.

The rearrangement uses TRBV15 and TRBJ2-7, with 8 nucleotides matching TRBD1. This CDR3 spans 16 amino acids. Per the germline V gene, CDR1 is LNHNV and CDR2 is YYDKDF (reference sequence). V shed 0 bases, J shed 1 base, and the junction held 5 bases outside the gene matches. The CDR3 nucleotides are TGTGCCACCAGCAGAGAACGCGGACAGGGTTCCTACGAGCAGTACTTC. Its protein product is CATSRERGQGSYEQYF.

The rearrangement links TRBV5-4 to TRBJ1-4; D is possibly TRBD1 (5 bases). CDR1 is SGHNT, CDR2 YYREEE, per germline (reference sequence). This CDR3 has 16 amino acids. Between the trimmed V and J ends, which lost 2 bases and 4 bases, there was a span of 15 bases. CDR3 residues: CASSLTGHGSNEKLFF. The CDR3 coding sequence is TGTGCCAGCAGCTTAACAGGCCACGGGAGTAATGAAAAACTGTTTTTT.

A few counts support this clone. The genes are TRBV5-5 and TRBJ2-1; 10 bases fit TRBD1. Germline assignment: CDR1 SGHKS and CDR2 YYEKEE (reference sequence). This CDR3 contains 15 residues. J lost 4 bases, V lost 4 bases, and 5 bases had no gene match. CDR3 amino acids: CASSGGTGVYNEQFF. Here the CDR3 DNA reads TGTGCCAGCAGCGGCGGGACAGGGGTGTACAATGAGCAGTTCTTC.

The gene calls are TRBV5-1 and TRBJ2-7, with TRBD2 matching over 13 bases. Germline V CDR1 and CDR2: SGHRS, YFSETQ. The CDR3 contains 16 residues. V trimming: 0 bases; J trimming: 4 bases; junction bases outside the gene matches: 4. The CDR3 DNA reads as TGCGCCAGCAGCTTGGGACTAGCGGGAGGTGATTACGAGCAGTACTTC. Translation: CASSLGLAGGDYEQYF. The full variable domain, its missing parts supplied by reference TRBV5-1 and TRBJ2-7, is KAGVTQTPRYLIKTRGQQVTLSCSPISGHRSVSWYQQTPGQGLQFLFEYFSETQRNKGNFPGRFSGRQFSNSRSEMNVSTLELGDSALYLCASSLGLAGGDYEQYFGPGTRLTVT.

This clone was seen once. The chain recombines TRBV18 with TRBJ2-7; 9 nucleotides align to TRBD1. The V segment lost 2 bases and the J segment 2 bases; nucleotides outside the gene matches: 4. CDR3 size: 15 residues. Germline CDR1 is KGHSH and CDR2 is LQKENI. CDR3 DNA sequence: TGTGCCAGCTCACCAGTGGGACAGGGACCCTACGAGCAGTACTTC. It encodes CASSPVGQGPYEQYF.

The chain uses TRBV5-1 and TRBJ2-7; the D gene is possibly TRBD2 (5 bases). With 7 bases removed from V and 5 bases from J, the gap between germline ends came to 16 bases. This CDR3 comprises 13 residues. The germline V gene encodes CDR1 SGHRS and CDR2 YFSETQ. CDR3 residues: CASSSGVSHEQYF. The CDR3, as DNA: TGCGCCAGCTCTTCCGGGGTCAGCCACGAGCAGTACTTC.